The text below deals with one TCR beta chain. This specimen belongs to a study of blood T cell repertoires in COVID-19. As for the study in general: T cells, B-cell-depleted T cells, or PBMCs provided the cDNA or gDNA that served as material.

Clinical history reported by participants formed the basis on which cohorts were assigned. All recovered Cohort 3 donors got two negative PCRs, got clearance, or saw symptom resolution. In the source study's methods: It was from reference gene primer amplification that nucleated cell counts were estimated. Some clones are missing from TCRdb's copy, which holds only in-frame ones; the method was immunoSEQ multiplex PCR. V, J and clone size are taken as reported in that table, and D and trimming were inferred from the DNA itself. The profile shows about 100,000 clones, 70% to 90% of them singletons. V was clipped by 7 bases and J by 0 bases; unmatched bases: 8. This CDR3 region has 15 residues. Germline V gene data show CDR1 as LNHDA and CDR2 as SQIVND (reference sequence).

The chain recombines TRBV19 with TRBJ1-1, with 7 bases fitting TRBD1. The sequence was collected from a woman in her 50s who had recovered from COVID-19. Specimen: PBMCs or T cells enriched from blood (not recorded which). CDR3 sequence reads: CASTTGDLMNTEAFF. The CDR3 nucleotides are TGTGCCAGTACCACAGGGGACCTCATGAACACTGAAGCTTTCTTT.